Below are 30 T cell receptor beta chains sequenced from a single sample in a study of T cell clonality in common variable immunodeficiency. The assay was immunoSEQ multiplex PCR, and TCRdb's table has in-frame clones only and misses some. The data show roughly 42,000 clones, none appearing only once, with roughly 2.8% held by the ten largest. Sequencing was done on a sample of peripheral blood mononuclear cells. The receptors originated from a person aged 18 to 70 in good health.

The sample holds many counts of this clone. The CDR3 goes on 3 residues after the read ends, and that part is filled in from the germline J gene. The chain combines TRBV7-3 with TRBJ2-7, with 9 positions matching TRBD1. The V and J ends lost 5 bases and 3 bases, in that order; junction bases with no gene match: 14. Germline lookup yields CDR1 SGHTA and CDR2 FQGTGA. There are 17 residues in the CDR3. The CDR3 sequence is CASSAYRQGGSFYEQYF. The CDR3 bases that were read are TGTGCCAGCAGCGCCTACCGACAGGGGGGGTCCTTCTACGAG.

This clone occurred a few times. The sequence runs out 3 residues before the end of the CDR3; the remainder is reconstructed from the germline J gene. The chain couples TRBV10-2 to TRBJ2-7; D not certain. The germline V and J ends were trimmed by 8 bases and 0 bases, with 5 bases remaining between them. Germline V gives CDR1 WSHSY, CDR2 SAAADI. The CDR3 sequence is 11 residues long. The CDR3 DNA, read in part, is TGCGCCAGCCGTAGCTCCTACGAG. Protein: CASRSSYE. The whole CDR3 is CASRSSYEQYF.

The sample holds many counts of this clone. The read is 3 residues too short to cover the CDR3 end, so that end is filled in from the germline J gene. V is TRBV7-9 and J is TRBJ2-5; TRBD2 is a possible D gene (5 bases). Germline CDR1 SEHNR, CDR2 FQNEAQ (reference sequence). The germline V and J ends were trimmed by 6 bases and 5 bases, with 19 bases remaining between them. The CDR3 runs to 15 residues. The CDR3 DNA, read in part, is TGTGCCAGCAGATCTTCGGGCCTAGCCCGGGAGACC. As protein: CASRSSGLARET. The whole CDR3 protein reads CASRSSGLARETQYF.

This clone has ten or more counts. The read is 3 residues too short to cover the CDR3 end, so that end is filled in from the germline J gene. The chain couples TRBV10-3 to TRBJ2-3, with 7 nucleotides matching TRBD1. There are 13 residues in the CDR3. The germline V gene encodes CDR1 ENHRY and CDR2 SYGVKD. The chain's CDR3 is CAIARDSGETQYF. The sequenced CDR3 bases are TGTGCCATCGCTCGGGACAGTGGGGAGACG.

This clone was recorded at least ten times. With the read ending 3 residues before the CDR3 end, the germline J gene is used to fill in that end. J is TRBJ2-7 and V is TRBV10-1; 8 bases agree with TRBD1. V lost 1 base to trimming and J lost 3 bases; unmatched junction nucleotides: 8. The CDR3 covers 16 residues. Germline V CDR1 and CDR2: WNHNN, SYGVQD (reference sequence). This chain's CDR3 is CASSELGQGMIYEQYF. CDR3 bases read: TGCGCCAGCAGTGAGTTAGGACAGGGAATGATCTACGAG.

This clone was recorded many times. The read falls 3 residues short of the CDR3 end, and the missing part is taken from the germline J gene. The chain is built from TRBV19 and TRBJ1-5; 9 bases map to TRBD1. CDR3 length: 15 amino acids. V gave up 4 bases and J gave up 5 bases; unmatched junction bases: 6. The germline CDR1 and CDR2 sequences are LNHDA and SQIVND (reference sequence). This CDR3 is CASSTDGQGHQPQHF. The sequenced CDR3 bases are TGTGCCAGTAGTACAGATGGACAGGGGCATCAGCCC.

This clone was detected ten times or more. The missing CDR3 end, 3 residues past where the read stops, is filled in from the germline J gene. The gene calls are TRBV19 and TRBJ2-2; 7 bases line up with TRBD1. With 4 bases clipped from V and 5 bases from J, the junction kept 7 bases outside the gene matches. The CDR3 loop spans 15 amino acids. The germline V gene encodes CDR1 LNHDA and CDR2 SQIVND (reference sequence). The CDR3 bases that were read are TGTGCCAGTAGTAAGGGGGCGTTGGGAACCGGGGAG. Its translation: CASSKGALGTGE. The full CDR3 sequence reads CASSKGALGTGELFF.

This clone was recorded at least ten times. The read is 3 residues too short to cover the CDR3 end, so that end is filled in from the germline J gene. The chain has TRBV5-5 and TRBJ2-1; 11 bases line up with TRBD1. Germline V gene data show CDR1 as SGHKS and CDR2 as YYEKEE (reference sequence). Trimming removed 4 bases from V and 9 bases from J; junction bases left unmatched: 9. There are 15 residues in the CDR3. The CDR3 loop is CASSTRDRGTSEQFF. Incomplete CDR3 DNA: TGTGCCAGCAGCACCCGGGACAGGGGGACCTCTGAG.

This clone was observed a few times. Sequencing ends 3 residues short of the CDR3 end; the germline J gene provides the rest. The chain links TRBV6-1 to TRBJ2-1; D might be TRBD1 (6 bases). Germline V CDR1 and CDR2: MNHNS, SASEGT. The CDR3 sequence is 15 residues long. Trimming removed 1 base at V and 4 bases at J, with 11 bases between. Partial CDR3 DNA: TGTGCCAGCAGTGAAGGGGGGCCCTTGTACAATGAG. This translates into CASSEGGPLYNE. The entire CDR3 is CASSEGGPLYNEQFF.

At least ten counts were recorded for this clone. The CDR3 is cut off 3 residues early in the read; its end comes from the germline J gene. The V and J genes are TRBV5-1 and TRBJ2-2; TRBD1 matches 8 bases. The CDR3 covers 16 residues. Unmatched junction bases numbered 2, after V lost 0 bases and J lost 1 base. CDR1 is SGHRS and CDR2 is YFSETQ in the germline V gene. The CDR3 DNA, read in part, is TGCGCCAGCAGCTTGGCCGGGACAGGGAACACCGGGGAG. Its protein is CASSLAGTGNTGE. The CDR3 in full is CASSLAGTGNTGELFF.

This clone showed up many times. The read comes to an end 3 residues before the CDR3 does, leaving the germline J gene to fill in the end. This chain joins TRBV5-6 and TRBJ2-3; 11 nucleotides agree with TRBD2. CDR3 size: 15 residues. The V gene end was trimmed by 5 bases and the J gene end by 4 bases; junction bases not matched to a gene: 6. CDR1 is SGHDT and CDR2 is YYEEEE in the germline V gene. CDR3 DNA (partial): TGTGCCAGCAGTTATAGCGGGGGGGCAGCAGATACG. Residues: CASSYSGGAADT. The full CDR3 sequence reads CASSYSGGAADTQYF. Full variable domain (remainder filled in from reference TRBV5-6 and TRBJ2-3): DAGVTQSPTHLIKTRGQQVTLRCSPKSGHDTVSWYQQALGQGPQFIFQYYEEEERQRGNFPDRFSGHQFPNYSSELNVNALLLGDSALYLCASSYSGGAADTQYFGPGTRLTVL.

Remarks on this clone: The CDR3 extends 3 residues past the end of the read, so its final part is completed from the germline J gene. The chain joins TRBV19 to TRBJ2-7; 8 positions agree with TRBD2. Looked up from germline, CDR1 is LNHDA and CDR2 is SQIVND (reference sequence). CDR3 length: 15 residues. J was trimmed by 0 bases and V by 6 bases; bases with no gene match: 7. Incomplete CDR3 DNA: TGTGCCAGTAGCTTGACCGGGACTAGCTCCTACGAG. This gives the protein CASSLTGTSSYE. The whole CDR3 protein reads CASSLTGTSSYEQYF.

This clone has ten or more counts. Sequencing ends 3 residues short of the CDR3 end; the germline J gene provides the rest. The chain joins TRBV5-1 to TRBJ1-1; perhaps TRBD1 as D (6 bases). V lost 4 bases and J lost 0, with 16 bases in between. CDR3 length: 16 amino acids. Germline-derived CDR1 and CDR2 are SGHRS and YFSETQ. Incomplete CDR3 DNA: TGCGCCAGCAGCGCTCGACAGGTCCTCGTGAACACTGAA. Encoded protein: CASSARQVLVNTE. The complete CDR3 protein is CASSARQVLVNTEAFF.

This clone was seen at least ten times. The sequence runs out 3 residues before the end of the CDR3; the remainder is reconstructed from the germline J gene. This chain connects TRBV7-3 to TRBJ2-2; 9 bases line up with TRBD2. The CDR3 is 15 residues long. Unmatched junction bases numbered 4, after V lost 2 bases and J lost 6 bases. CDR1 is SGHTA, CDR2 FQGTGA, per germline. CDR3 DNA (partial): TGTGCCAGCAGCTTAGGGGGACTAGCTTCCGGGGAG. This gives the protein CASSLGGLASGE. The full CDR3 protein reads CASSLGGLASGELFF.

The table lists this clone with a few counts. From the germline J gene comes the end of the CDR3, since the read stops 3 residues before it. This sequence joins TRBV13 and TRBJ1-2; weak D call: TRBD1 (5 bases). The CDR3 contains 15 residues. Germline loops: CDR1 PRHDT, CDR2 FYEKMQ (reference sequence). CDR3: CASSFRGGGTDTYTF. CDR3 bases read: TGTGCCAGCAGCTTTAGGGGTGGAGGCACAGATACC.

As to this clone: Read data end 3 residues before the CDR3 end; the end is taken from the germline J gene. This chain links TRBV7-9 with TRBJ2-7; TRBD2 is a possible D gene (6 bases). This CDR3 contains 13 residues. Germline CDR1 and CDR2: SEHNR and FQNEAQ (reference sequence). Trimming took 6 bases from V and 0 from J, leaving 9 bases between them. The sequenced part of the CDR3 DNA is TGTGCCAGCAGGGTCGGGGGCTCCTACGAG. Amino acid sequence: CASRVGGSYE. The whole CDR3 reads CASRVGGSYEQYF.

Comments on this clone: The DNA ends 3 residues before the CDR3 does, and the rest of the CDR3 is filled in from the germline J gene. The V gene is TRBV7-8, the J gene TRBJ1-2, with 9 bases aligning to TRBD1. CDR3 length: 15 amino acids. CDR1 is SGHVS, CDR2 FQNEAQ, per germline. CDR3 DNA (partial): TGTGCCAGCAGCTCCCGGGACAGGGATCTTATCGGC. Translation gives CASSSRDRDLIG. The full CDR3 sequence reads CASSSRDRDLIGYTF. Drawing the rest from reference TRBV7-8 and TRBJ1-2, the complete variable domain is GAGVSQSPRYKVAKRGQDVALRCDPISGHVSLFWYQQALGQGPEFLTYFQNEAQLDKSGLPSDRFFAERPEGSVSTLKIQRTQQEDSAVYLCASSSRDRDLIGYTFGSGTRLTVV.

This clone was counted at least ten times. The sequence runs out 3 residues before the end of the CDR3; the remainder is reconstructed from the germline J gene. This chain joins TRBV6-1 and TRBJ2-7; TRBD2 matches 8 bases. This CDR3 contains 15 residues. Trimming removed 1 base from V and 2 bases from J; junction bases left unmatched: 4. Germline V gives CDR1 MNHNS, CDR2 SASEGT. CDR3 bases read: TGTGCCAGCAGTGAAGGGGAGGGACTAGCCTACGAG. It specifies CASSEGEGLAYE. The whole CDR3 sequence is CASSEGEGLAYEQYF.

This clone is termed medium-sized. The read falls 3 residues short of the CDR3 end, and the missing part is taken from the germline J gene. The chain combines TRBV2 with TRBJ2-5, with D hard to call. Trimming removed 5 bases from V and 5 bases from J, with 12 bases in between. The germline CDR1 and CDR2 sequences are SNHLY and FYNNEI. This CDR3 spans 13 amino acids. The sequenced CDR3 bases are TGTGCCAGCAGTATAGAAATTTTCGAGACC. It is translated as CASSIEIFET. The whole CDR3 protein reads CASSIEIFETQYF.

This clone is classed as medium-sized. The sequenced fragment ends 3 residues before the CDR3 boundary, so the rest is inferred from the germline J gene. The rearrangement joins TRBV5-4 to TRBJ1-1; 8 bases align to TRBD1. The germline CDR1 and CDR2 sequences are SGHNT and YYREEE (reference sequence). CDR3 length: 15 amino acids. The CDR3 spells CASSLEPAGGAGAFF. The sequenced CDR3 bases are TGTGCCAGCAGCTTGGAACCCGCAGGGGGCGCAGGA.

This clone was counted many times. The sequence runs out 3 residues before the end of the CDR3; the remainder is reconstructed from the germline J gene. The chain has TRBV30 and TRBJ1-1; D may be TRBD1 (5 bases). The V end was cut by 1 base, the J end by 5 bases, with 17 bases between. The CDR3 runs 15 residues. From germline, CDR1 is GTSNPN and CDR2 SVGIG (reference sequence). The CDR3 bases that were read are TGTGCCTGGAGTGACCCAAGGGGATCGAGTACTGAA. This sequence encodes CAWSDPRGSSTE. The complete CDR3 protein is CAWSDPRGSSTEAFF.

This clone has ten or more counts. The sequence runs out 3 residues before the end of the CDR3; the remainder is reconstructed from the germline J gene. The chain combines TRBV13 with TRBJ1-2; 9 bases map to TRBD1. Germline CDR1 and CDR2: PRHDT and FYEKMQ (reference sequence). This CDR3 has 14 amino acids. Incomplete CDR3 DNA: TGTGCCAGCAGCGGACGGGACAGGGTAGAGGAA. Amino acid sequence: CASSGRDRVEE. The full CDR3 sequence reads CASSGRDRVEEYTF. The full variable domain, with the rest looked up from reference TRBV13 and TRBJ1-2, is AAGVIQSPRHLIKEKRETATLKCYPIPRHDTVYWYQQGPGQDPQFLISFYEKMQSDKGSIPDRFSAQQFSDYHSELNMSSLELGDSALYFCASSGRDRVEEYTFGSGTRLTVV.

As to this clone: The read falls 3 residues short of the CDR3 end, and the missing part is taken from the germline J gene. The V gene is TRBV7-9, the J gene TRBJ2-2, with unresolved D. Germline CDR1 reads SEHNR; CDR2 reads FQNEAQ (reference sequence). The CDR3 runs to 14 residues. The CDR3 spells CASSLGATNEKLFF. The CDR3 bases that were read are TGTGCCAGCAGCTTAGGTGCAACTAATGAAAAG.

In its sample, this clone was seen many times. Coverage ceases 3 residues before the CDR3 finishes, and the germline J gene fills in the end. This chain links TRBV20-1 with TRBJ2-5, with 9 bases matching TRBD2. The length of the CDR3 is 14 residues. Germline V gene sequence: CDR1 DFQATT, CDR2 SNEGSKA (reference sequence). The V and J ends lost 4 bases and 5 bases, in that order; junction bases with no gene match: 8. This CDR3 reads CSAKRSGSLETQYF. The DNA read from the CDR3 is TGCAGTGCTAAACGTAGCGGGAGTTTGGAGACC.

This clone appeared many times. The read terminates 3 residues before the CDR3 end, so the remaining end is supplied by the germline J gene. This chain uses TRBV29-1 with TRBJ2-4; 10 nucleotides agree with TRBD2. The CDR3 is made up of 15 amino acids. V shed 7 bases and J 6 bases; nucleotides not matched to a gene: 12. CDR1 is SQVTM, CDR2 ANQGSEA, per germline. Incomplete CDR3 DNA: TGCAGCGCTATACTAGCGGGGAATTTGGGAAACATT. Amino acids: CSAILAGNLGNI. The full CDR3 protein is CSAILAGNLGNIQYF.

The sample holds many counts of this clone. The read halts 3 residues ahead of the CDR3 end, with the missing end drawn from the germline J gene. The gene calls are TRBV6-1 and TRBJ2-3, with TRBD2 matching over 9 bases. CDR3 size: 16 residues. Germline V gene sequence: CDR1 MNHNS, CDR2 SASEGT. J gave up 6 bases and V 0 bases, and 7 bases lay outside the gene matches. The DNA read from the CDR3 is TGTGCCAGCAGTGAAGCGGGCGGGGGGGCTAGCGATACG. Translation gives CASSEAGGGASDT. The entire CDR3 is CASSEAGGGASDTQYF.

This clone was observed many times. The read terminates 3 residues ahead of where the CDR3 ends, so the germline J gene completes it. V and J are TRBV2 and TRBJ2-7, with a tentative D call TRBD2 (6 bases). The germline CDR1 and CDR2 sequences are SNHLY and FYNNEI. The length of the CDR3 is 16 residues. V lost 3 bases and J 0 bases, leaving 15 bases between the germline ends. Partial CDR3 DNA: TGTGCCAGCAGTGATAAAGTGAGGACTACCTCCTACGAG. Translation: CASSDKVRTTSYE. The complete CDR3 sequence is CASSDKVRTTSYEQYF.

This clone was found many times. The read ends 3 residues shy of where the CDR3 ends; the end is completed using the germline J gene. This chain uses TRBV4-1 with TRBJ2-7; 8 nucleotides match TRBD1. Trimming removed 3 bases from V and 3 bases from J; junction bases left unmatched: 7. The CDR3 totals 15 residues. Germline V lookup: CDR1 MGHRA, CDR2 YSYEKL. The sequenced CDR3 bases are TGCGCCAGCAGCCATGGACAGGGCCAAGGCTACGAG. It translates to CASSHGQGQGYE. The full CDR3 protein reads CASSHGQGQGYEQYF.

In regard to this clone: Sequencing ends 3 residues short of the CDR3 end; the germline J gene provides the rest. The rearrangement uses TRBV30 and TRBJ1-2; perhaps TRBD1 as D (6 bases). The CDR3 contains 16 residues. Germline V lookup: CDR1 GTSNPN, CDR2 SVGIG (reference sequence). The CDR3 is CAWSASGGALRPDYTF. The CDR3 bases that were read are TGTGCCTGGAGTGCAAGCGGGGGGGCTCTTCGGCCTGAC.

Ten or more counts support this clone. The CDR3 is cut off 3 residues early in the read; its end comes from the germline J gene. The J gene is TRBJ2-1, the V gene TRBV2; weak D call: TRBD2 (6 bases). V gave up 8 bases and J gave up 0 bases, with 8 bases separating them. From germline, CDR1 is SNHLY and CDR2 FYNNEI. The CDR3 runs to 13 residues. CDR3 DNA, as far as it was read: TGTGCCAGCCGGGGGTTCTCCTACAATGAG. It encodes CASRGFSYNE. From start to end, the CDR3 is CASRGFSYNEQFF.